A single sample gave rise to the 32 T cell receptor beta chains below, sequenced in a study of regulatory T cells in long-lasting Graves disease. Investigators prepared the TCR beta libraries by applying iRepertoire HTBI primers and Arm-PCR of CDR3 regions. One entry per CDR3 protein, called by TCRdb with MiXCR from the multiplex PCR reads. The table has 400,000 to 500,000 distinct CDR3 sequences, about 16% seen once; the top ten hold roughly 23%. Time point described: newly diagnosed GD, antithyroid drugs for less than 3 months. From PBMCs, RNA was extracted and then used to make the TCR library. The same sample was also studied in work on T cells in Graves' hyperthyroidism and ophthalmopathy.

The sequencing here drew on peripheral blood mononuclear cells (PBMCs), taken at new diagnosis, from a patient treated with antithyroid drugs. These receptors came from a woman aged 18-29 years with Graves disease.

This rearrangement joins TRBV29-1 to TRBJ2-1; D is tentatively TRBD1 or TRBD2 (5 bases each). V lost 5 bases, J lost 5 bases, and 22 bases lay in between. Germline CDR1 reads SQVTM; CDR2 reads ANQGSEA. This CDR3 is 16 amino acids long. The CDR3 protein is CSVLHGTSSPHNEQFF. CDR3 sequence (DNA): TGCAGCGTTCTACACGGGACCTCATCCCCCCACAATGAGCAGTTCTTC.

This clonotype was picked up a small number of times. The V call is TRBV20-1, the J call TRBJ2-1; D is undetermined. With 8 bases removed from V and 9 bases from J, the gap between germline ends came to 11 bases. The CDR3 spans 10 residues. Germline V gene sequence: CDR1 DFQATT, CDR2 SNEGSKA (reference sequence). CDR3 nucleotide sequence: TGCAGTACCCCAGATCGTGAGCAGTTCTTC. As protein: CSTPDREQFF.

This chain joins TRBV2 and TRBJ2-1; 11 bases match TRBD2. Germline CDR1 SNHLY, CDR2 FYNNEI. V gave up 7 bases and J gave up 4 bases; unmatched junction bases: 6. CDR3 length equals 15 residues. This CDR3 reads CASTSRLAGYNEQFF. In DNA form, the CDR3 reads TGTGCCAGCACATCCCGACTAGCGGGGTACAATGAGCAGTTCTTC.

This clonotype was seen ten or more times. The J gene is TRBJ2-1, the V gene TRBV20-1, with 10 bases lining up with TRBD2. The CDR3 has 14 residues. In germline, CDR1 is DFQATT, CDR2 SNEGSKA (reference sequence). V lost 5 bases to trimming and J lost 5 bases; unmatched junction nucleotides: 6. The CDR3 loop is CSADSGRNNNEQFF. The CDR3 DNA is TGCAGTGCTGATAGCGGGAGGAATAACAATGAGCAGTTCTTC.

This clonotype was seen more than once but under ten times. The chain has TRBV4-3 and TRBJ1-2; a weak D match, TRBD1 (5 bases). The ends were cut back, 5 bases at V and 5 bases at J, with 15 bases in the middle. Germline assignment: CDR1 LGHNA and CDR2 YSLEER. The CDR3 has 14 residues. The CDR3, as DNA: TGCGCCAGCAGCTCCGGCGGGGGACGTTATGGCTACACCTTC. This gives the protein CASSSGGGRYGYTF.

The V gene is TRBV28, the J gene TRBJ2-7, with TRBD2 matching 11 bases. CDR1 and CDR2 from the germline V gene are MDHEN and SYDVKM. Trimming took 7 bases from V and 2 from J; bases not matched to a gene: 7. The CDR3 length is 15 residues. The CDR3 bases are TGTGCCAGCAAACTAGCGGGAGTTGGGCCCTACGAGCAGTACTTC. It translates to CASKLAGVGPYEQYF.

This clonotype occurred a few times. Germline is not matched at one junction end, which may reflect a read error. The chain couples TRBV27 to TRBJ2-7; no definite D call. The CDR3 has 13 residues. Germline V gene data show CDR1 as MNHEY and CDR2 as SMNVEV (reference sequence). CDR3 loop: CASSFRRSYGQYF. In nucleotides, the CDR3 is TGTGCCAGCAGTTTCCGCAGGTCCTACGGGCAGTACTTC.

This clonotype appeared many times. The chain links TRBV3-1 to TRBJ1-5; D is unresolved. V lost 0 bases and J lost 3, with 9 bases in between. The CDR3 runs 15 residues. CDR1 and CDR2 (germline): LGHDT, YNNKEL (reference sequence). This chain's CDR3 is CASSQDLGNNQPQHF. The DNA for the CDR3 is TGTGCCAGCAGCCAAGACTTGGGGAACAATCAGCCCCAGCATTTT.

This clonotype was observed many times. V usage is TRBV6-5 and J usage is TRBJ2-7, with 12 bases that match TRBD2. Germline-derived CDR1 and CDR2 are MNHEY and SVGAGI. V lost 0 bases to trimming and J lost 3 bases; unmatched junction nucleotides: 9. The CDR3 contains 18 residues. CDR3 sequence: CASSYSGLAGRGGYEQYF. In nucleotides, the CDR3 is TGTGCCAGCAGTTACTCGGGACTAGCGGGCCGAGGGGGCTACGAGCAGTACTTC.

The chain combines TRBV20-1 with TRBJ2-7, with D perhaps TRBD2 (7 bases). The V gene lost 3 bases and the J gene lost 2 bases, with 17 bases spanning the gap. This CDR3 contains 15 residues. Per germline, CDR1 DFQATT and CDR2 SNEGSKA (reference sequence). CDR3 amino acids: CSASKSLRGPYEQYF. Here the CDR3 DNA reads TGCAGTGCTAGTAAAAGTCTGCGGGGGCCCTACGAGCAGTACTTC.

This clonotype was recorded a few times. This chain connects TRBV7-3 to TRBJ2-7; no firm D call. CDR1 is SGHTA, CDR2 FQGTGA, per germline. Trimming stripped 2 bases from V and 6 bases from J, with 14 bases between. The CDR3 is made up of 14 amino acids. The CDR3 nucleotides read TGTGCCAGCAGCTTATTGGGATACCCCTCCGAGCAGTACTTC. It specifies CASSLLGYPSEQYF.

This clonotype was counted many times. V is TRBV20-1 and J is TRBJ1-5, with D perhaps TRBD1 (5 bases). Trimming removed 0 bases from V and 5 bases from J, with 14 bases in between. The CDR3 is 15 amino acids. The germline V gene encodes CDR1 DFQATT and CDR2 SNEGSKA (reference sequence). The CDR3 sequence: CSARDPGGSDQPQHF. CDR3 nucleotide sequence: TGCAGTGCTAGAGATCCGGGGGGTTCGGATCAGCCCCAGCATTTT.

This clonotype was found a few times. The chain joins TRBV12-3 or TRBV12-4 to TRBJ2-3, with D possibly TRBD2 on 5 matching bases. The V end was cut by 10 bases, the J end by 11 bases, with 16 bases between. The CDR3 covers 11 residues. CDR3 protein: CATANGMGQYF. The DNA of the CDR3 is TGTGCCACCGCTAACGGGATGGGGCAGTATTTT.

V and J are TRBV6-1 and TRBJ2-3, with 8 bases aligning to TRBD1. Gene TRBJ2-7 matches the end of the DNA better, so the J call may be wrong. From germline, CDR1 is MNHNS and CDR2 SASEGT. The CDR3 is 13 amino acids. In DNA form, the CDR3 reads TGTGCCAGCAGACCGGGACAGGTCTACGAGCAGTACTTC. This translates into CASRPGQVYEQYF.

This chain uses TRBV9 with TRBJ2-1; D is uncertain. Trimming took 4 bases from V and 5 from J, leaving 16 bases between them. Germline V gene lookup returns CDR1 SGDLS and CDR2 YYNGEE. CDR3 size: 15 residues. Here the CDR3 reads CASSPDGRPHNEQFF. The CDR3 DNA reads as TGTGCCAGCAGCCCGGATGGGCGACCCCACAATGAGCAGTTCTTC.

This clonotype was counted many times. The CDR3: CSGQGAYEQYF. DNA for the CDR3: TGCAGTGGGCAGGGAGCCTACGAGCAGTACTTC. The chain links TRBV20-1 to TRBJ2-7, with D perhaps given as TRBD1 or TRBD2 (5 bases each). Trimming pared 7 bases from V and 2 bases from J, leaving 9 bases between. Germline V CDR1 and CDR2: DFQATT, SNEGSKA (reference sequence). This CDR3 has 11 amino acids.

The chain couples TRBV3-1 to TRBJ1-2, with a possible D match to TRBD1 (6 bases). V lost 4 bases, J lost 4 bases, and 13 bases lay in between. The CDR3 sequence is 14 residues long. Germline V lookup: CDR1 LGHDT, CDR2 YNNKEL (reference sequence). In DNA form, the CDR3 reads TGTGCCAGCAGCCCCCGAGGGGGTGGCTATGGCTACACCTTC. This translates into CASSPRGGGYGYTF.

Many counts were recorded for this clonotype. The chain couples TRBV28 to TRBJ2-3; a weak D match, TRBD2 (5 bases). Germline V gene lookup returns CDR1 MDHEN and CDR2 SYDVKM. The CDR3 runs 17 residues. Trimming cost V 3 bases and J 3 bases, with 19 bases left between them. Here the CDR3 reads CASSFAGGRTDTDTQYF. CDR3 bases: TGTGCCAGCAGTTTCGCGGGTGGCCGTACGGATACAGATACGCAGTATTTT.

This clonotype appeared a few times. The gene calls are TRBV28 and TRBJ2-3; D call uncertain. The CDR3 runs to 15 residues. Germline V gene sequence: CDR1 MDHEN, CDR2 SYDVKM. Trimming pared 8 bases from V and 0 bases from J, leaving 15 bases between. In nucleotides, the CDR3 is TGTGCCAGCTGCTCCTTGACTCGAAGCACAGATACGCAGTATTTT. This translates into CASCSLTRSTDTQYF.

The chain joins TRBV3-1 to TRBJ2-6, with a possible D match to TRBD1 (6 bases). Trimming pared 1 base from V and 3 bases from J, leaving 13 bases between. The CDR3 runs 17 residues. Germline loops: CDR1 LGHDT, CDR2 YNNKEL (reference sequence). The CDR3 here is CASSQVWQGNGANVLTF. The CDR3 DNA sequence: TGTGCCAGCAGCCAAGTTTGGCAGGGGAATGGGGCCAACGTCCTGACTTTC.

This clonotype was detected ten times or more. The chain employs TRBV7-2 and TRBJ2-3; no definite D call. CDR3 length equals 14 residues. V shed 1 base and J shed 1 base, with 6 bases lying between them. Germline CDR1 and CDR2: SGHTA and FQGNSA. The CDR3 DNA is TGTGCCAGCAGCTTAGGGTGGGGCACAGATACGCAGTATTTT. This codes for CASSLGWGTDTQYF. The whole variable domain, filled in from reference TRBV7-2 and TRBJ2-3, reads GAGVSQSPSNKVTEKGKDVELRCDPISGHTALYWYRQSLGQGLEFLIYFQGNSAPDKSGLPSDRFSAERTGGSVSTLTIQRTQQEDSAVYLCASSLGWGTDTQYFGPGTRLTVL.

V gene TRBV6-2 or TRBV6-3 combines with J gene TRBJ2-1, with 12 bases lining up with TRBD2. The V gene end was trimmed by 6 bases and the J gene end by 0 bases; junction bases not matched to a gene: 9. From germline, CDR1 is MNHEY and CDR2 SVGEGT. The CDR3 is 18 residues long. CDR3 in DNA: TGTGCCAGCAGGGGACTAGCGGGTACATTGAGCTCCTACAATGAGCAGTTCTTC. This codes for CASRGLAGTLSSYNEQFF.

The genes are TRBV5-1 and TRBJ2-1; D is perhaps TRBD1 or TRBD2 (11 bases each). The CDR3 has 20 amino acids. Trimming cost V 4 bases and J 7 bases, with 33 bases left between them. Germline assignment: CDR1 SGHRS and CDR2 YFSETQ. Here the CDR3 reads CASSQDRGRINPSGRNEQFF. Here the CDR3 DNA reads TGCGCCAGCAGCCAGGACAGGGGGCGTATTAATCCTAGCGGGAGGAATGAGCAGTTCTTC. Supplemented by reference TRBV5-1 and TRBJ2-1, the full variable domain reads KAGVTQTPRYLIKTRGQQVTLSCSPISGHRSVSWYQQTPGQGLQFLFEYFSETQRNKGNFPGRFSGRQFSNSRSEMNVSTLELGDSALYLCASSQDRGRINPSGRNEQFFGPGTRLTVL.

CDR3 sequence (DNA): TGTGCCAGCAGCTTAGGGGGCTGGCAGATCGACACAGATACGCAGTATTTT. It encodes CASSLGGWQIDTDTQYF. The chain is built from TRBV7-8 and TRBJ2-3; possibly TRBD1 for D (5 bases). With 1 base removed from V and 2 bases from J, the gap between germline ends came to 16 bases. The length of the CDR3 is 17 residues. Germline CDR1 reads SGHVS; CDR2 reads FQNEAQ.

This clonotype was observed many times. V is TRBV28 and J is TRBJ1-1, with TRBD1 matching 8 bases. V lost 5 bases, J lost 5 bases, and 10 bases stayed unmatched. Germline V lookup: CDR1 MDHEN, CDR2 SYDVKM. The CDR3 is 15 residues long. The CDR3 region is CASSPWTGKGTEAFF. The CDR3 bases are TGTGCCAGCAGTCCGTGGACAGGGAAAGGGACTGAAGCTTTCTTT.

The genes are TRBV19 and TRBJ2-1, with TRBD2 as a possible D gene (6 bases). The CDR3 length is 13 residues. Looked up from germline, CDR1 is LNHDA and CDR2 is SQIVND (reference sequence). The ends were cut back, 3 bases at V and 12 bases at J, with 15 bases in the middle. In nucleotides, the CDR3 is TGTGCCAGTAGTATTACTAGCCCGTCCGCGCAGTTCTTC. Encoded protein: CASSITSPSAQFF.

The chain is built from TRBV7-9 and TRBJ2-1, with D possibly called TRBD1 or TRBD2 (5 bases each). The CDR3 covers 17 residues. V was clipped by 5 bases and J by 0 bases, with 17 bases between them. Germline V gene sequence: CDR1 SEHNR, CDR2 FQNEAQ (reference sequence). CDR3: CASSVTELGTSYNEQFF. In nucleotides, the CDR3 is TGTGCCAGCAGCGTTACCGAGTTGGGGACCTCCTACAATGAGCAGTTCTTC.

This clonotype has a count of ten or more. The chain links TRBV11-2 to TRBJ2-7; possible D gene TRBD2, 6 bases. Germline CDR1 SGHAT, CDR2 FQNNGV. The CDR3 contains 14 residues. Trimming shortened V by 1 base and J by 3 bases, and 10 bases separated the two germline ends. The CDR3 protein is CASSLVADNYEQYF. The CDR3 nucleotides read TGTGCCAGCAGCTTAGTAGCGGATAACTACGAGCAGTACTTC.

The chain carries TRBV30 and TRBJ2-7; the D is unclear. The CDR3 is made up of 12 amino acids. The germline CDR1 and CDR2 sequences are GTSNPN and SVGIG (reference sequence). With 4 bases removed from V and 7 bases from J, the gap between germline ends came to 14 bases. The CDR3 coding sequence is TGTGCCTGGAATAGGCAGTTTGAGGAGCAGTACTTC. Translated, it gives CAWNRQFEEQYF.

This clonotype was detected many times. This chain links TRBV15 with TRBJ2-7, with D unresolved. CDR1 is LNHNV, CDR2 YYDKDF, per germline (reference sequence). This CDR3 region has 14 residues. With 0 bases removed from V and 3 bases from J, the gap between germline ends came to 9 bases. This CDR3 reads CATSRDLGYYEQYF. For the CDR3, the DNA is TGTGCCACCAGCAGAGATCTCGGATACTACGAGCAGTACTTC. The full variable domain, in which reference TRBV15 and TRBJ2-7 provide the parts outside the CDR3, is DAMVIQNPRYQVTQFGKPVTLSCSQTLNHNVMYWYQQKSSQAPKLLFHYYDKDFNNEADTPDNFQSRRPNTSFCFLDIRSPGLGDTAMYLCATSRDLGYYEQYFGPGTRLTVT.

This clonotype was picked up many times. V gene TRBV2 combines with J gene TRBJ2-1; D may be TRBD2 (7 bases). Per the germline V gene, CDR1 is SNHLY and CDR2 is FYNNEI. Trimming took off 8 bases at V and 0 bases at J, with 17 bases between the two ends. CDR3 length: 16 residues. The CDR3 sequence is CASGGPGLLSYNEQFF. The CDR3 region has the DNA TGTGCCAGCGGGGGGCCGGGACTACTCTCCTACAATGAGCAGTTCTTC. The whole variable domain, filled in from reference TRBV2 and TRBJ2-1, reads EPEVTQTPSHQVTQMGQEVILRCVPISNHLYFYWYRQILGQKVEFLVSFYNNEISEKSEIFDDQFSVERPDGSNFTLKIRSTKLEDSAMYFCASGGPGLLSYNEQFFGPGTRLTVL.

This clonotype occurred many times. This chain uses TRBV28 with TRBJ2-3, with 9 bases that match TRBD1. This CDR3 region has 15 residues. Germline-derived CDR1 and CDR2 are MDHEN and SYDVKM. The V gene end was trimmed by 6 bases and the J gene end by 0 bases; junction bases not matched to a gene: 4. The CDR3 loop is CASSPGTGSTDTQYF. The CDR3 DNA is TGTGCCAGCAGCCCGGGGACAGGGAGCACAGATACGCAGTATTTT.